This T cell receptor beta chain comes out of a study of tumor-infiltrating lymphocytes in glioblastoma multiforme. Study-level results: T cells were not sorted into functional subsets. Clone frequencies may be distorted by unequal TCR transcripts per cell.

TCR beta libraries were built from RNA through three nested multiplex PCR rounds using modified ARM-PCR. A C-beta primer primed TCRB cDNA from about 0.5 ug RNA. No unique molecular identifiers were described for these TCRB libraries. TCRdb processed the multiplex PCR reads anew with MiXCR; each CDR3 protein has one entry. The sample has about 10,000 distinct CDR3 sequences, roughly 69% seen once. Turning to this clonotype: Its antigen is unknown. An end of the junction differs from the germline gene, which may be a read error.

Germline V gene lookup returns CDR1 DFQATT and CDR2 SNEGSKA (reference sequence). The CDR3 contains 17 residues. V gene TRBV20-1 combines with J gene TRBJ2-5; 11 bases are shared with TRBD2. The sample comprised brain tumor tissue. This receptor was identified in a male donor with glioblastoma. The CDR3 DNA sequence: TGCAGTGCTAGGGTTTTCCCCCACGGACTAGCGGGTGAGACCCAATACTTC. Translation gives CSARVFPHGLAGETQYF.